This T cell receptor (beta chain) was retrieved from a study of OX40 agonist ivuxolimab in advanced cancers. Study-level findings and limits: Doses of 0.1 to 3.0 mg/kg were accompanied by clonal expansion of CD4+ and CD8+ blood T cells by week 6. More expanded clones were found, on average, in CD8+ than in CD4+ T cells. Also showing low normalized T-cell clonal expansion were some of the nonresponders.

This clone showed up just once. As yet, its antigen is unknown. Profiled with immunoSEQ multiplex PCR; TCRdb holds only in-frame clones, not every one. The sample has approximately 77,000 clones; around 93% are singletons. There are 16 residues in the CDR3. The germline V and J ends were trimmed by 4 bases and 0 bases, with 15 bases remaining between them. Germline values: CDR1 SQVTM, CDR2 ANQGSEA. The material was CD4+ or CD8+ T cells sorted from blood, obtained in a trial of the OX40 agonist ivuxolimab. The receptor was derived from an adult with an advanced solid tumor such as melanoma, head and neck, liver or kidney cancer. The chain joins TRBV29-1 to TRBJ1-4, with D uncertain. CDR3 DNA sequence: TGCAGCGTTGGCGAAACTAGAACCTCAACTAATGAAAAACTGTTTTTT. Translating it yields CSVGETRTSTNEKLFF. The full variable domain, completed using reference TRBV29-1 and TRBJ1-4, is SAVISQKPSRDICQRGTSLTIQCQVDSQVTMMFWYRQQPGQSLTLIATANQGSEATYESGFVIDKFPISRPNLTFSTLTVSNMSPEDSSIYLCSVGETRTSTNEKLFFGSGTQLSVL.